This T cell receptor (beta chain) was captured in a study of cytomegalovirus exposure and HLA in healthy donors. Study at large: Early released data had tens of millions of unique TCRs, all coming from HLA-typed donors. General study findings and limits: A link between a missense DCLRE1C variant and TCR beta V- and J-gene trimming emerged from a later analysis.

V lost 5 bases to trimming and J lost 5 bases, with 12 bases between them. The germline V gene has CDR1 SGHTA and CDR2 FQGTGA. This CDR3 is 14 amino acids long. In regard to this clone: Antigen specificity is unknown.

PCR amplification relied on 60 Vbeta primers (plus 13 Jbeta primers). Using immunoSEQ multiplex PCR, the repertoire was profiled, and TCRdb retains in-frame clones only, with some absent. Of about 160,000 clones listed, about 80% are singletons. The sequence was obtained from a woman aged 50 to 60 in good health and CMV-seronegative. The specimen sequenced was PBMCs. The rearrangement uses TRBV7-3 and TRBJ2-2; D might be TRBD2 (6 bases). CDR3 protein: CASSPSRETGELFF. The CDR3 DNA is TGTGCCAGCAGCCCCTCCCGGGAGACCGGGGAGCTGTTTTTT.